Listed below are T cell receptor beta chains from one sample, sequenced in a study of CD8 T cells in ankylosing spondylitis. TCRdb passed the 5' RACE reads through MiXCR, listing each CDR3 protein once. Here the sample spans about 340,000 distinct CDR3 sequences, 6.5% to 10% being singletons. The sequenced sample consisted of blood, either unsorted or a sorted T cell fraction (not recorded which). The receptor set was obtained from a male donor with ankylosing spondylitis. The conserved cysteine and the conserved F or W are not part of the CDR3 here.

v_call cdr3_aa
TRBV16 ASSQSGLLGAYEQY
TRBV29-1 SVPGQPNTGELF
TRBV20-1 SGQGAGELF
TRBV29-1 SVGGLAGKYEQY
TRBV4-1 ASSQVRHLNTDTQY
TRBV2 ASRAEYNEQF
TRBV11-2 ASSPSLWTRGKETQY
TRBV15 ATSRDYSSGRSYEQY
TRBV7-3 ASSPAGGNTIY
TRBV4-2 ASSKGTEIVSYNEQF
TRBV9 ASSVGRGSGNTIY
TRBV3-1 ASSQEWQATEKLF
TRBV5-6 ASSLNTGVADTQY
TRBV23-1 ASSQLGAIAGGPSYTGELF
TRBV3-1 ASSQRLAGGYEQY
TRBV7-8 ASSFGPILTEELF
TRBV29-1 SASGTSGTGTDTQY
TRBV6-1 ASRPAGTTAYEQY
TRBV7-2 ASSFSTGEGQPQH
TRBV5-1 ASSLEGSYSGNTIY
TRBV6-2/TRBV6-3 ASSSTNYEQY
TRBV19 ASTDLRTVNTEAF
TRBV5-1 ASSPLAGAEIDTQY
TRBV20-1 SANSQDGSYEQY
TRBV11-3 ASSPLTGGTDTQY
TRBV28 ASSFRGEAYGYT
TRBV30 AWSVDDNYGYT
TRBV20-1 SAGPRTSGRYNEQF
TRBV6-6 ASSSSHTQY
TRBV4-3 ASSQDRGIYEQY
TRBV6-2/TRBV6-3 ASSSWTSRSYEQY
TRBV20-1 SARGLVGWDTQY
TRBV9 ASSVDKGVSYNEQF
TRBV6-2/TRBV6-3 ASGPSPGRETQY
TRBV28 ASSSGTNPYSNQPQH
TRBV12-3/TRBV12-4 ASSLFGSYYEQY
TRBV20-1 SARDKGGLPYEQY
TRBV9 ASSVSGRGAAYEQY
TRBV9 ASSGPGLAPVLTQY
TRBV6-1 ASTRGAGGELF
TRBV24-1 ATRGTSGSPNEQF
TRBV27 ASRGLLTGAVEQF
TRBV5-1 ASSYPGRNYEQY
TRBV5-5 ASRRDREYDFSTDTQY
TRBV7-9 ASSRDFASDTQY